What follows are 13 T cell receptor beta chains derived from one specimen sequenced in a study of T-cell memory formation after mild COVID-19 (dated by TCRdb to about 2021). Libraries were prepared through 5' RACE. The sequencer was an Illumina NovaSeq 6000. Starting from the raw public reads, TCRdb applied fastp trimming at Q25, assembled clones with MiXCR and retained in-frame beta chains. Rows with one shared CDR3 protein collapse into an entry with the most common genes and DNA. This sample is represented by around 300,000 distinct CDR3 sequences; approximately 13% of them were singletons. The ten largest clones take up 22% of the sample. Sequenced material: PBMCs or a T cell subset sorted from them (not recorded which). These receptors were obtained from a man aged 18 to 29 who had mild COVID-19 (a few samples of this study predate the infection). The sample titles of this study are shuffled in the database, so cell type and time point are left out; the donor was told from shared clones.

The chain recombines TRBV29-1 with TRBJ2-1; D unclear. Trimming shortened V by 2 bases and J by 5 bases, and 13 bases separated the two germline ends. Looked up from germline, CDR1 is SQVTM and CDR2 is ANQGSEA. The CDR3 length is 14 residues. The CDR3: CSVETDGTDNEQFF. The CDR3 DNA follows: TGCAGCGTTGAAACGGACGGAACCGACAATGAGCAGTTCTTC.

This clonotype has only a few counts. This chain connects TRBV12-3 or TRBV12-4 to TRBJ2-1; the match to TRBD2 covers 15 bases. The J segment lost 8 bases and the V segment lost 5 bases, leaving 4 bases of the junction unmatched. The CDR3 is 15 residues long. Here the CDR3 DNA reads TGTGCCAGCAGTCGGACTAGCGGGGGGGATGATGAGCAGTTCTTC. It translates to CASSRTSGGDDEQFF.

The rearrangement links TRBV7-3 to TRBJ2-2, with D perhaps assigned TRBD1 or TRBD2 (6 bases each). The CDR3 contains 15 residues. The germline V gene has CDR1 SGHTA and CDR2 FQGTGA. V dropped 6 bases and J dropped 5 bases, with 16 bases sitting between them. CDR3 nucleotide sequence: TGTGCCAGCAGGGATTGGGGGGCCGGGACCGGGGAGCTGTTTTTT. It codes for CASRDWGAGTGELFF.

V gene TRBV11-3 combines with J gene TRBJ1-1; no firm D call. Germline V gene data show CDR1 as SGHNT and CDR2 as YENEEA. V shed 5 bases and J shed 2 bases, with 9 bases lying between them. The CDR3 length is 13 residues. The CDR3 DNA reads as TGTGCCAGCAGCCGACGGATAAACACTGAAGCTTTCTTT. Its protein is CASSRRINTEAFF. Using reference TRBV11-3 and TRBJ1-1 for the parts outside the CDR3, the full variable domain is EAGVVQSPRYKIIEKKQPVAFWCNPISGHNTLYWYLQNLGQGPELLIRYENEEAVDDSQLPKDRFSAERLKGVDSTLKIQPAELGDSAVYLCASSRRINTEAFFGQGTRLTVV.

V gene TRBV3-1 combines with J gene TRBJ2-7, with 7 bases that match TRBD2. Germline V CDR1 and CDR2: LGHDT, YNNKEL (reference sequence). This CDR3 has 15 residues. V was clipped by 1 base and J by 7 bases; unmatched bases: 10. The CDR3 spells CASSQGWGGGREQYV. CDR3 DNA: TGTGCCAGCAGCCAAGGCTGGGGCGGGGGTAGAGAGCAGTACGTC.

This clonotype turned up a few times. The chain employs TRBV4-2 and TRBJ2-5; D possibly corresponds to TRBD2 (6 bases). V was cut by 0 bases and J by 2 bases, with 10 bases left in between. The CDR3 is made up of 15 amino acids. Per germline, CDR1 LGHNA and CDR2 YNFKEQ. CDR3 loop: CASSQDLGRQETQYF. In DNA form, the CDR3 reads TGTGCCAGCAGCCAAGATCTAGGGAGGCAAGAGACCCAGTACTTC.

This clonotype was detected a few times. The genes are TRBV6-6 and TRBJ1-6; D is perhaps TRBD1 (6 bases). This CDR3 is 12 amino acids long. Trimming pared 6 bases from V and 14 bases from J, leaving 14 bases between. Germline CDR1 reads MNHNY; CDR2 reads SVGAGI (reference sequence). CDR3 sequence reads: CASSQGWKALHF. Here the CDR3 DNA reads TGTGCCAGCAGCCAGGGGTGGAAGGCCCTCCACTTT.

There are a few counts of this clonotype. The CDR3 region has the DNA TGCGCCAGCAGCTTGGAACTAGCCTACGAGCAGTACTTC. Its protein product is CASSLELAYEQYF. The rearrangement joins TRBV5-1 to TRBJ2-7, with D possibly matching TRBD2 (5 bases). There are 13 residues in the CDR3. The ends were cut back, 0 bases at V and 2 bases at J, with 6 bases in the middle. In germline, CDR1 is SGHRS, CDR2 YFSETQ.

This clonotype turned up a few times. V is TRBV4-2 and J is TRBJ1-3; no definite D call. Trimming shortened V by 0 bases and J by 0 bases, and 9 bases separated the two germline ends. CDR3 length: 16 residues. Looked up from germline, CDR1 is LGHNA and CDR2 is YNFKEQ. The CDR3 loop reads CASSQDRQLSGNTIYF. The CDR3 DNA follows: TGTGCCAGCAGCCAAGACCGGCAGCTCTCTGGAAACACCATATATTTT.

This clonotype showed up just a few times. This rearrangement joins TRBV2 to TRBJ1-5; D ambiguous. This CDR3 region has 13 residues. V gave up 7 bases and J gave up 3 bases, with 10 bases separating them. From germline, CDR1 is SNHLY and CDR2 FYNNEI. CDR3 region: CASKVYNNQPQHF. The CDR3 DNA reads as TGTGCCAGCAAGGTCTACAACAATCAGCCCCAGCATTTT.

The gene calls are TRBV7-3 and TRBJ2-1, with D possibly being TRBD1 or TRBD2 (6 bases each). CDR3 length: 15 residues. Trimming removed 3 bases at V and 8 bases at J, with 17 bases between. CDR1 is SGHTA and CDR2 is FQGTGA in the germline V gene. The DNA for the CDR3 is TGTGCCAGCAGCTTCGGCTTCACTAGGGGGGATGAGCAGTTCTTC. Translation: CASSFGFTRGDEQFF.

CDR3 region: CSVEDGRDSTDTQYF. The CDR3 coding sequence is TGCAGCGTTGAAGATGGCCGAGACAGCACAGATACGCAGTATTTT. V is TRBV29-1 and J is TRBJ2-3; D remains ambiguous. V lost 0 bases, J lost 0 bases, and 10 bases lay in between. Germline V gene sequence: CDR1 SQVTM, CDR2 ANQGSEA. The CDR3 spans 15 residues.

Details on this clonotype: The junction shows a germline mismatch at one end, possibly a read error. The chain links TRBV27 to TRBJ2-7; D perhaps matches TRBD2 (7 bases). This CDR3 has 15 amino acids. Germline V gene lookup returns CDR1 MNHEY and CDR2 SMNVEV (reference sequence). CDR3 in amino acids: CASSQRGGTSYDQNF. CDR3 nucleotides: TGTGCCAGCAGCCAAAGGGGGGGTACGTCCTACGATCAGAACTTC.